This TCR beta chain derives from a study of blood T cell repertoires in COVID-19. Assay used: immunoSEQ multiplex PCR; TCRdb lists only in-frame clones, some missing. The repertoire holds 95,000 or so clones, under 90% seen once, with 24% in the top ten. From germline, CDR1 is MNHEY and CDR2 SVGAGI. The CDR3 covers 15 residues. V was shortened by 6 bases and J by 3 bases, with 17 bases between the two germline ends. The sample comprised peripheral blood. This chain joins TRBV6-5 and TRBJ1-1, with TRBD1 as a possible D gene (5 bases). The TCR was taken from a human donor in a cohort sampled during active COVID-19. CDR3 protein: CASSYKQAGYTEAFF. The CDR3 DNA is TGTGCCAGCAGCTATAAACAGGCCGGCTACACTGAAGCTTTCTTT.